These 10 T cell receptor beta chains came from one sample sequenced in a study of blood T cell repertoires in COVID-19. Clones were sequenced by immunoSEQ multiplex PCR, and TCRdb holds only the in-frame ones, with some missing. Here the sample spans about 170,000 clones, roughly 85% being singletons. Input material: peripheral blood. Source of these receptors: a human donor with acute or convalescent COVID-19. The donor label of this sample is uncertain.

This chain uses TRBV6-5 with TRBJ1-3; 7 nucleotides match TRBD1. Germline lookup yields CDR1 MNHEY and CDR2 SVGAGI. The CDR3 sequence is 15 residues long. Trimming at V came to 6 bases and at J to 2 bases, leaving 7 bases not matched to a gene. The CDR3 DNA sequence: TGTGCCAGCAGGGCCAGGGGGGAAACTGGAAACACCATATATTTT. Its protein product is CASRARGETGNTIYF.

The rearrangement links TRBV10-2 to TRBJ2-1, with D tentatively TRBD2 (6 bases). This CDR3 comprises 15 residues. CDR1 WSHSY and CDR2 SAAADI come from the germline V gene. Trimming removed 1 base from V and 8 bases from J, with 15 bases in between. This chain's CDR3 is CASSEWRSGSDEQFF. CDR3 DNA sequence: TGCGCCAGCAGTGAGTGGCGTAGCGGAAGCGATGAGCAGTTCTTC.

The chain has TRBV4-2 and TRBJ1-2; D is uncertain. V lost 1 base and J lost 8, with 8 bases in between. This CDR3 comprises 12 residues. The V gene's germline CDR1 is LGHNA and CDR2 YNFKEQ. This CDR3 is CASSQAVLGYTF. As DNA, the CDR3 is TGTGCCAGCAGCCAAGCAGTATTAGGCTACACCTTC.

This clone has a handful of counts. The CDR3 region is CASSQGLGRPNTEAFF. In DNA, the CDR3 is TGCGCCAGCAGCCAAGGCTTGGGCAGACCGAACACTGAAGCTTTCTTT. V and J are TRBV4-3 and TRBJ1-1, with unresolved D. CDR1 is LGHNA, CDR2 YSLEER, per germline. The CDR3 totals 16 residues. Trimming cost V 1 base and J 1 base, with 13 bases left between them.

Only one count was recorded for this clone. V usage is TRBV27 and J usage is TRBJ2-2, with D possibly TRBD1 on 6 matching bases. CDR3 length: 13 amino acids. The V gene's germline CDR1 is MNHEY and CDR2 SMNVEV (reference sequence). Trimming left V 3 bases short and J 8 bases short, with 10 bases between. CDR3 sequence: CASSFTGRGELFF. CDR3 in DNA: TGTGCCAGCAGTTTCACAGGGAGAGGGGAGCTGTTTTTT.

This chain links TRBV7-3 with TRBJ2-1; TRBD1 aligns across 9 bases. V lost 5 bases and J lost 8; bases outside the gene matches: 7. CDR3 length: 14 amino acids. From germline, CDR1 is SGHTA and CDR2 FQGTGA. The CDR3, as DNA: TGTGCCAGCAGCAGCCGGGACAGGGCAGATGAGCAGTTCTTC. Its protein is CASSSRDRADEQFF.

This chain uses TRBV7-9 with TRBJ2-2; 8 nucleotides line up with TRBD1. Germline values: CDR1 SEHNR, CDR2 FQNEAQ (reference sequence). This CDR3 spans 15 amino acids. V lost 6 bases, J lost 1 base, and 4 bases stayed unmatched. In DNA, the CDR3 is TGTGCCAGCAGTTCAGGGGGCTTGAACACCGGGGAGCTGTTTTTT. Protein product: CASSSGGLNTGELFF.

The CDR3 DNA sequence: TGTGCCAGCAGTTTGGTCGGTCAGGGGGCTTTCGGCAATCAGCCCCAGCATTTT. Translated: CASSLVGQGAFGNQPQHF. The gene calls are TRBV28 and TRBJ1-5; 8 nucleotides line up with TRBD1. CDR1 MDHEN and CDR2 SYDVKM come from the germline V gene. V lost 3 bases and J lost 2; bases outside the gene matches: 12. This CDR3 is built from 18 residues.

The J gene is TRBJ2-7, the V gene TRBV7-2; 11 bases align to TRBD2. After removal of 2 bases from V and 5 bases from J, the junction contained 8 bases not matched to a gene. The CDR3 extends over 16 amino acids. Germline V gene sequence: CDR1 SGHTA, CDR2 FQGNSA. The DNA for the CDR3 is TGTGCCAGCAGCTTAAAGCCTAGCGGGGGGACAAACGAGCAGTACTTC. This encodes CASSLKPSGGTNEQYF.

This clone occurred once. The gene calls are TRBV30 and TRBJ1-6; D might be TRBD1 (6 bases). The CDR3 is 13 amino acids. V was pared by 4 bases and J by 3 bases, with 7 bases between. From germline, CDR1 is GTSNPN and CDR2 SVGIG (reference sequence). CDR3 nucleotide sequence: TGTGCCTGGACCAGGGGCTATAATTCACCCCTCCACTTT. Its protein is CAWTRGYNSPLHF.